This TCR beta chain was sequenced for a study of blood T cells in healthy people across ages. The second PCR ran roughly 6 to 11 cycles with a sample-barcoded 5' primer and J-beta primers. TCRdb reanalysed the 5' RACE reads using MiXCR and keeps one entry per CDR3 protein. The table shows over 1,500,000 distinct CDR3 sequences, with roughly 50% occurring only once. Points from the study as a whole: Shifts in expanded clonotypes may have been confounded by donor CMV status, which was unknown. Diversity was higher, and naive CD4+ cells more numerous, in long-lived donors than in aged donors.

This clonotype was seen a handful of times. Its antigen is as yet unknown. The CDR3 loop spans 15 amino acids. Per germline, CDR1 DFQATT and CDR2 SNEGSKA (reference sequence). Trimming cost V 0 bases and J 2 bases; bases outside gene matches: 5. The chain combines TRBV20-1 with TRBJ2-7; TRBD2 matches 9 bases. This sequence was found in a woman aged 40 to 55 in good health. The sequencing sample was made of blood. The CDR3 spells CSARDEIAGAYEQYF. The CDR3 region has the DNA TGCAGTGCTAGAGATGAGATAGCGGGGGCCTACGAGCAGTACTTC.